The 28 T cell receptor beta chains below were found in one sample sequenced in a study of blood T cells in healthy people across ages (dated by TCRdb to 2014 to 2015). Libraries came from 5' RACE. The sequencer was an Illumina HiSeq 2500. A second PCR of about 7 to 12 cycles was run with a J-beta primer mix and a sample-barcoded 5' primer. The public reads were reanalyzed by TCRdb: fastp trimming at Q25, MiXCR alignment, in-frame beta chains only. CDR3 protein sequences are deduplicated, and each keeps its most common genes and DNA. The sample records hundreds of thousands of distinct CDR3 sequences, over 45% of which are singletons. Roughly 22% of the sample lies in the top ten. Input material: blood. All receptors come from a man younger than 40 in good health.

This chain uses TRBV20-1 with TRBJ2-3; 10 bases map to TRBD2. V was pared by 5 bases and J by 7 bases, with 9 bases of the junction left unmatched. CDR1 is DFQATT and CDR2 is SNEGSKA in the germline V gene (reference sequence). The CDR3 contains 14 residues. DNA of the CDR3: TGCAGTGCTCCTCCACTAGCGGGATCCCATACGCAGTATTTT. It is translated as CSAPPLAGSHTQYF.

This clonotype was seen a handful of times. The rearrangement joins TRBV20-1 to TRBJ2-1; 8 nucleotides match TRBD2. CDR1 is DFQATT, CDR2 SNEGSKA, per germline (reference sequence). CDR3 length: 12 amino acids. Trimming at V came to 7 bases and at J to 9 bases, leaving 8 bases not matched to a gene. This CDR3 reads CSVPGLAGEQFF. The CDR3 DNA is TGCAGTGTCCCCGGACTAGCTGGTGAGCAGTTCTTC.

This rearrangement joins TRBV6-5 to TRBJ1-4; weak D call: TRBD1 (6 bases). V was trimmed by 4 bases and J by 3 bases, leaving 15 bases between them. This CDR3 has 16 amino acids. Per germline, CDR1 MNHEY and CDR2 SVGAGI. The CDR3 sequence: CASSFQAGQANEKLFF. The CDR3 DNA follows: TGTGCCAGCAGTTTTCAGGCGGGACAAGCTAATGAAAAACTGTTTTTT.

This clonotype was observed once. The rearrangement joins TRBV4-2 to TRBJ2-2; D unclear. Germline V gives CDR1 LGHNA, CDR2 YNFKEQ. This CDR3 is built from 15 residues. The ends were cut back, 4 bases at V and 4 bases at J, with 13 bases in the middle. The chain's CDR3 is CASSPAVVSTGELFF. The CDR3 nucleotides are TGTGCCAGCAGCCCAGCCGTGGTGAGCACCGGGGAGCTGTTTTTT.

CDR3 region: CASSPYKRGESNYGYTF. The CDR3 DNA reads as TGTGCCAGCAGCCCCTATAAACGGGGGGAGTCTAACTATGGCTACACCTTC. The chain uses TRBV14 and TRBJ1-2; D may be TRBD1 (5 bases). CDR3 length equals 17 residues. Per germline, CDR1 SGHDN and CDR2 FVKESK. V was clipped by 4 bases and J by 0 bases, with 18 bases between them. Drawing the rest from reference TRBV14 and TRBJ1-2, the complete variable domain is EAGVTQFPSHSVIEKGQTVTLRCDPISGHDNLYWYRRVMGKEIKFLLHFVKESKQDESGMPNNRFLAERTGGTYSTLKVQPAELEDSGVYFCASSPYKRGESNYGYTFGSGTRLTVV.

This clonotype was counted many times. V gene TRBV29-1 combines with J gene TRBJ2-4; D is unclear. The CDR3 contains 11 residues. Trimming stripped 7 bases from V and 0 bases from J, with 4 bases between. Germline-derived CDR1 and CDR2 are SQVTM and ANQGSEA. For the CDR3, the DNA is TGCAGCGCAGTAGCCAAAAACATTCAGTACTTC. It is translated as CSAVAKNIQYF.

This clonotype has just a few counts. The rearrangement links TRBV10-3 to TRBJ2-3, with 8 bases lining up with TRBD2. This CDR3 is built from 17 residues. CDR1 and CDR2 (germline): ENHRY, SYGVKD. The J segment lost 3 bases and the V segment lost 2 bases, leaving 10 bases of the junction unmatched. CDR3 sequence: CAISEGRAGVITDTQYF. The DNA of the CDR3 is TGTGCCATCAGTGAGGGTAGAGCGGGAGTGATTACAGATACGCAGTATTTT.

The gene calls are TRBV7-8 and TRBJ1-2; 7 bases match TRBD1. The CDR3 contains 13 residues. V lost 5 bases and J lost 7; bases outside the gene matches: 7. Germline V CDR1 and CDR2: SGHVS, FQNEAQ. The CDR3 protein is CASSAEYRGGYTF. The CDR3 DNA sequence: TGTGCCAGCAGCGCCGAGTACAGGGGTGGCTACACCTTC.

At least ten counts were recorded for this clonotype. The chain employs TRBV12-3 or TRBV12-4 and TRBJ1-1; D is unresolved. The CDR3 has 11 amino acids. V gave up 4 bases and J gave up 5 bases, with 5 bases separating them. This CDR3 is CASSYRTEAFF. In DNA, the CDR3 is TGTGCCAGCAGTTACCGTACTGAAGCTTTCTTT.

The chain is built from TRBV28 and TRBJ1-1; 9 nucleotides line up with TRBD1. The length of the CDR3 is 17 residues. CDR1 is MDHEN and CDR2 is SYDVKM in the germline V gene. The junction had 9 bases not matched to a gene; V was cut back by 1 base and J by 3 bases. CDR3 sequence: CASSLLWTGDGYTEAFF. The CDR3 bases are TGTGCCAGCAGTTTATTATGGACAGGGGACGGGTACACTGAAGCTTTCTTT.

The J gene is TRBJ2-1, the V gene TRBV7-9; D is unclear. Trimming cost V 7 bases and J 6 bases, with 7 bases left between them. Germline V gene sequence: CDR1 SEHNR, CDR2 FQNEAQ (reference sequence). The CDR3 loop spans 11 amino acids. This CDR3 reads CASIQSNEQFF. The CDR3 nucleotides read TGTGCCAGCATACAGAGCAATGAGCAGTTCTTC.

This clonotype came up a few times. Here the CDR3 DNA reads TGTGCCAGCAGCTGGCCTGTGGCGGAGAGCTCCTACAATGAGCAGTTCTTC. It specifies CASSWPVAESSYNEQFF. The chain recombines TRBV3-1 with TRBJ2-1; D is ambiguous. CDR1 is LGHDT and CDR2 is YNNKEL in the germline V gene (reference sequence). The CDR3 is 17 amino acids. V was cut by 5 bases and J by 0 bases, with 17 bases left in between.

This clonotype was seen a few times. This chain links TRBV7-9 with TRBJ1-6; D gene uncertain. Trimming pared 1 base from V and 6 bases from J, leaving 13 bases between. There are 16 residues in the CDR3. In germline, CDR1 is SEHNR, CDR2 FQNEAQ (reference sequence). The CDR3 here is CASSLDLGSGNSPLHF. The DNA for the CDR3 is TGTGCCAGCAGCTTAGATTTGGGGAGTGGTAATTCACCCCTCCACTTT.

CDR3 bases: TGTGCCAGCAGTTTATCCCTACTCCCCGGGGAGCTGTTTTTT. Its translation: CASSLSLLPGELFF. This chain connects TRBV12-3 or TRBV12-4 to TRBJ2-2; D gene ambiguous. The ends were cut back, 2 bases at V and 6 bases at J, with 10 bases in the middle. The CDR3 has 14 amino acids.

This chain connects TRBV3-1 to TRBJ2-1, with 10 bases matching TRBD2. Germline V gives CDR1 LGHDT, CDR2 YNNKEL (reference sequence). The CDR3 is 16 residues long. The V gene end was trimmed by 4 bases and the J gene end by 5 bases; junction bases not matched to a gene: 8. For the CDR3, the DNA is TGTGCCAGCAGCCTTTCAAGCGGGAGGGCAGACAATGAGCAGTTCTTC. This translates into CASSLSSGRADNEQFF.

This rearrangement joins TRBV20-1 to TRBJ2-5; 9 bases match TRBD1. This CDR3 comprises 14 residues. V was pared by 7 bases and J by 5 bases, with 11 bases of the junction left unmatched. The germline CDR1 and CDR2 sequences are DFQATT and SNEGSKA (reference sequence). The CDR3 bases are TGCAGTGTTCTCACAGGGGGCGCGGAGGAGACCCAGTACTTC. It translates to CSVLTGGAEETQYF.

The rearrangement links TRBV6-1 to TRBJ2-1; D possibly uses TRBD1 or TRBD2 (5 bases each). The CDR3 covers 12 residues. Germline CDR1 and CDR2: MNHNS and SASEGT. The V end was cut by 6 bases, the J end by 8 bases, with 11 bases between. The CDR3: CASRGDWYEQFF. CDR3 DNA: TGTGCCAGCAGGGGGGATTGGTATGAGCAGTTCTTC.

This clonotype was observed at least ten times. CDR3 loop: CASSPRFSGGYDLAKNIQYF. The CDR3 region has the DNA TGTGCCAGCAGCCCCCGTTTCTCGGGGGGATATGACCTAGCCAAAAACATTCAGTACTTC. The chain uses TRBV7-2 and TRBJ2-4; 7 positions agree with TRBD2. Germline V CDR1 and CDR2: SGHTA, FQGNSA. Losses at the gene ends were 5 bases for V and 0 bases for J; bases not matched to a gene: 19. The CDR3 runs to 20 residues.

The table lists this clonotype with a few counts. The gene calls are TRBV12-3 or TRBV12-4 and TRBJ2-3; no definite D call. The V gene lost 5 bases and the J gene lost 4 bases, with 10 bases spanning the gap. CDR3 length: 13 amino acids. In DNA, the CDR3 is TGTGCCAGCAGTATTGGACCCCCAGATACGCAGTATTTT. This translates into CASSIGPPDTQYF.

The rearrangement links TRBV21-1 to TRBJ1-2; TRBD1 is the table's D call, not checked against the DNA. TRBV21-1 is a known pseudogene. There are 14 residues in the CDR3. CDR3 residues: CASEPGIGGYGYTF. In DNA, the CDR3 is TGTGCCAGCGAGCCCGGGATAGGGGGCTATGGCTACACCTTC.

The chain uses TRBV28 and TRBJ2-1; 7 bases align to TRBD2. Germline V gives CDR1 MDHEN, CDR2 SYDVKM. The CDR3 spans 13 residues. Trimming took 6 bases from V and 3 from J; bases not matched to a gene: 2. The DNA for the CDR3 is TGTGCCAGCAGGCGGGAGTTCTACAATGAGCAGTTCTTC. Its translation is CASRREFYNEQFF. Full variable domain (remainder filled in from reference TRBV28 and TRBJ2-1): DVKVTQSSRYLVKRTGEKVFLECVQDMDHENMFWYRQDPGLGLRLIYFSYDVKMKEKGDIPEGYSVSREKKERFSLILESASTNQTSMYLCASRREFYNEQFFGPGTRLTVL.

This clonotype was recorded a few times. The chain links TRBV10-3 to TRBJ2-7; perhaps TRBD1 as D (6 bases). This CDR3 is built from 13 residues. Per germline, CDR1 ENHRY and CDR2 SYGVKD. The V end lost 5 bases, the J end lost 2 bases, and 10 bases lay between the germline ends. The CDR3: CAISRDTPYEQYF. The CDR3 DNA follows: TGTGCCATCAGTCGGGACACACCCTACGAGCAGTACTTC.

V and J are TRBV5-1 and TRBJ2-1, with TRBD2 matching over 14 bases. The germline gives CDR1 SGHRS, CDR2 YFSETQ. Unmatched junction bases numbered 9, after V lost 4 bases and J lost 9 bases. CDR3 length equals 16 residues. CDR3 coding DNA: TGCGCCAGCAGCCCCCAGACTAGCGGGAGGGTCGGTGAGCAGTTCTTC. It is translated as CASSPQTSGRVGEQFF.

The V call is TRBV5-6, the J call TRBJ2-5, with TRBD1 identical over 9 bases. V shed 4 bases and J 11 bases; nucleotides not matched to a gene: 12. This CDR3 has 14 residues. Germline CDR1 reads SGHDT; CDR2 reads YYEEEE. CDR3 coding DNA: TGTGCCAGCAGCCCCGGGACAGGGTTCTGGGAGCAGTACTTC. Translated: CASSPGTGFWEQYF. Variable domain in full (rest from reference TRBV5-6 and TRBJ2-5): DAGVTQSPTHLIKTRGQQVTLRCSPKSGHDTVSWYQQALGQGPQFIFQYYEEEERQRGNFPDRFSGHQFPNYSSELNVNALLLGDSALYLCASSPGTGFWEQYFGPGTRLLVL.

The V call is TRBV2, the J call TRBJ2-5; 7 nucleotides line up with TRBD2. J was trimmed by 2 bases and V by 3 bases; bases with no gene match: 6. CDR3 length: 15 amino acids. Germline V lookup: CDR1 SNHLY, CDR2 FYNNEI. DNA of the CDR3: TGTGCCAGCAGTGAGGTGGGGGGGATACAAGAGACCCAGTACTTC. It translates to CASSEVGGIQETQYF.

The chain couples TRBV20-1 to TRBJ2-7; 8 nucleotides align to TRBD2. V shed 3 bases, J shed 5 bases, and the junction held 9 bases outside the gene matches. This CDR3 is 14 amino acids long. Looked up from germline, CDR1 is DFQATT and CDR2 is SNEGSKA (reference sequence). The CDR3 reads CSARRSGVGHEQYF. The CDR3 nucleotides are TGCAGTGCTAGGCGTAGCGGGGTCGGCCACGAGCAGTACTTC.

The rearrangement joins TRBV4-1 to TRBJ2-5; perhaps TRBD2 as D (5 bases). There are 14 residues in the CDR3. CDR1 is MGHRA and CDR2 is YSYEKL in the germline V gene. The germline V and J ends were trimmed by 1 base and 2 bases, with 8 bases remaining between them. DNA for the CDR3: TGCGCCAGCAGCCAAGGAGGGTGGCAAGAGACCCAGTACTTC. It yields the protein CASSQGGWQETQYF.

This clonotype was seen more than once but under ten times. The rearrangement uses TRBV6-5 and TRBJ2-7, with D perhaps matching TRBD1 or TRBD2 (5 bases each). V was shortened by 0 bases and J by 5 bases, with 11 bases between the two germline ends. CDR1 is MNHEY and CDR2 is SVGAGI in the germline V gene. The CDR3 runs 14 residues. CDR3: CASSYSLRGDEQYF. The CDR3 DNA follows: TGTGCCAGCAGTTACTCCCTACGAGGGGACGAGCAGTACTTC.